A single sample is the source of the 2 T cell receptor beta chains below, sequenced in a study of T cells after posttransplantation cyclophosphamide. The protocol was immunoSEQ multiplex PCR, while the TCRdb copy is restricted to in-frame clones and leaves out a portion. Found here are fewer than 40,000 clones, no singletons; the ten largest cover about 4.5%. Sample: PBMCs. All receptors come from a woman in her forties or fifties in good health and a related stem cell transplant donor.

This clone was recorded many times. CDR3 region: CASSSAGGGTYEQYF. The CDR3 DNA reads as TGTGCCAGCAGTTCGGCGGGGGGAGGGACCTACGAGCAGTACTTC. V and J are TRBV28 and TRBJ2-7; 8 bases are shared with TRBD2. V lost 4 bases and J lost 2; bases outside the gene matches: 7. CDR1 and CDR2 from the germline V gene are MDHEN and SYDVKM. The CDR3 has 15 residues.

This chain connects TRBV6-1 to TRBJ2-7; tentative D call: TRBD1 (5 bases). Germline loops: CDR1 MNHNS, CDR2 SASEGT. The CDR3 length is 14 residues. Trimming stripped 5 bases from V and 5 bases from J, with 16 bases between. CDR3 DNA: TGTGCCAGCAGTTATCTCCAGGGTACCAACGAGCAGTACTTC. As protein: CASSYLQGTNEQYF.